Following are 8 T cell receptor beta chains from one sample sequenced in a study of CD8 T cells in Susac syndrome. Random hexamers were used to reverse transcribe roughly 0.5 to 1 ug of RNA. TCRdb called the immunoSEQ multiplex PCR reads again in MiXCR, with one record for every CDR3 protein. The sample yields roughly 130,000 distinct CDR3 sequences, under 96% seen once. The sequenced sample was CD4+ T cells from PBMCs. These receptors were obtained from a human donor with Susac syndrome.

CDR3 DNA: TGTGCCTGGAGTGGCCCCCAAGAGACCCAGTACTTC. Translation gives CAWSGPQETQYF. The rearrangement joins TRBV30 to TRBJ2-5, with D unclear. The CDR3 consists of 12 residues. Trimming shortened V by 1 base and J by 1 base, and 4 bases separated the two germline ends. Per the germline V gene, CDR1 is GTSNPN and CDR2 is SVGIG (reference sequence).

This chain uses TRBV3-1 with TRBJ2-7; 9 bases map to TRBD2. The germline CDR1 and CDR2 sequences are LGHDT and YNNKEL (reference sequence). The CDR3 covers 15 residues. V lost 0 bases to trimming and J lost 6 bases; unmatched junction nucleotides: 6. CDR3 sequence reads: CASSQETSGGAEQYF. For the CDR3, the DNA is TGTGCCAGCAGCCAAGAGACTAGCGGAGGGGCCGAGCAGTACTTC.

This rearrangement joins TRBV20-1 to TRBJ2-2; 7 bases align to TRBD1. The V gene's germline CDR1 is DFQATT and CDR2 SNEGSKA (reference sequence). This CDR3 is 14 amino acids long. Losses at the gene ends were 5 bases for V and 2 bases for J; bases not matched to a gene: 5. CDR3 DNA sequence: TGCAGTGCTTCGACAGGGCTCAACACCGGGGAGCTGTTTTTT. Translated, it gives CSASTGLNTGELFF.

The chain uses TRBV2 and TRBJ2-7, with a possible D match to TRBD1 (5 bases). This CDR3 is built from 13 residues. Germline lookup yields CDR1 SNHLY and CDR2 FYNNEI. The germline V and J ends were trimmed by 5 bases and 6 bases, with 14 bases remaining between them. For the CDR3, the DNA is TGTGCCAGCAGTCCGGCTCCAGGGTTCGAGCAGTACTTC. This translates into CASSPAPGFEQYF.

CDR3 amino acids: CSARTSGTYEQYF. The DNA of the CDR3 is TGCAGTGCCCGGACTAGCGGAACCTACGAGCAGTACTTC. The gene calls are TRBV20-1 and TRBJ2-7; 10 bases are a match to TRBD2. Germline CDR1 is DFQATT and CDR2 is SNEGSKA (reference sequence). The V and J ends lost 6 bases and 2 bases, in that order; junction bases with no gene match: 4. The CDR3 is 13 amino acids.

This chain links TRBV20-1 with TRBJ2-2, with unresolved D. Germline assignment: CDR1 DFQATT and CDR2 SNEGSKA (reference sequence). The CDR3 consists of 15 residues. V shed 0 bases and J shed 1 base, with 9 bases lying between them. CDR3: CSARDRKRNTGELFF. The CDR3 DNA reads as TGCAGTGCTAGAGATAGGAAGCGGAACACCGGGGAGCTGTTTTTT.

The chain has TRBV6-5 and TRBJ2-2; D is unclear. The CDR3 sequence is 11 residues long. Trimming shortened V by 2 bases and J by 7 bases, and 2 bases separated the two germline ends. Germline V gives CDR1 MNHEY, CDR2 SVGAGI. The DNA for the CDR3 is TGTGCCAGCAGTTACCACGGGGAGCTGTTTTTT. Its translation: CASSYHGELFF.

The V call is TRBV5-6, the J call TRBJ2-6, with TRBD1 as a possible D gene (5 bases). The CDR3 sequence is 15 residues long. Germline V gene sequence: CDR1 SGHDT, CDR2 YYEEEE. Trimming took 2 bases from V and 2 from J, leaving 8 bases between them. CDR3 in amino acids: CASSFRDPGANVLTF. Here the CDR3 DNA reads TGTGCCAGCAGCTTCAGGGATCCTGGGGCCAACGTCCTGACTTTC.